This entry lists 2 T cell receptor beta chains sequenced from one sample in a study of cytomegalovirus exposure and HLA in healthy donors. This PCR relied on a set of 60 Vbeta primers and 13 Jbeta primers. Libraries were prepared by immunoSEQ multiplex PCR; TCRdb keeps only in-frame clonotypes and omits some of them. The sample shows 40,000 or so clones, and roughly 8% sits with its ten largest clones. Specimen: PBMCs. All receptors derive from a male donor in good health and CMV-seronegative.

CDR3: CASSPQGPGQPQHF. CDR3 nucleotides: TGTGCCAGCAGTCCACAGGGTCCGGGACAGCCCCAGCATTTT. The chain employs TRBV7-9 and TRBJ1-5; D is possibly TRBD1 (6 bases). Germline CDR1 and CDR2: SEHNR and FQNEAQ (reference sequence). V was pared by 6 bases and J by 7 bases, with 16 bases between. The length of the CDR3 is 14 residues.

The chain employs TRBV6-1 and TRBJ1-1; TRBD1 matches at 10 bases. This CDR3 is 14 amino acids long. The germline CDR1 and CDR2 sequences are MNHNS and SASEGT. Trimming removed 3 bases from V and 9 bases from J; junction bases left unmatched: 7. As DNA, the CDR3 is TGTGCCAGCAGTGAGGGACAGGGGACGTTTAAAGCTTTCTTT. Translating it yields CASSEGQGTFKAFF.